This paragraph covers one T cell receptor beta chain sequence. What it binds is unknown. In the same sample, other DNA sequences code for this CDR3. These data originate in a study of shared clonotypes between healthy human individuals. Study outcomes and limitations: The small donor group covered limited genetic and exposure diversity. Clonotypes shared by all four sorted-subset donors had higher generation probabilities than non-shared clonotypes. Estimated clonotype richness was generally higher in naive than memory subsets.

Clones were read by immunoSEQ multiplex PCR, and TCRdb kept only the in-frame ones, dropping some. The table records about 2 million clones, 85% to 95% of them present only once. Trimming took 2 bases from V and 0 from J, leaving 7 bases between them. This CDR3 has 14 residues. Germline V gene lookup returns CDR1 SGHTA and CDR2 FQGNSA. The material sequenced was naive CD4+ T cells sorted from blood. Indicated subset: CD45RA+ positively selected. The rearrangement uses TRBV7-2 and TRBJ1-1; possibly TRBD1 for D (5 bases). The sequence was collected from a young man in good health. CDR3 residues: CASSLTGVNTEAFF. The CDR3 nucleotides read TGTGCCAGCAGCTTAACAGGAGTGAACACTGAAGCTTTCTTT.